This T cell receptor beta chain was found in a study of long-term antiretroviral therapy in people with HIV. Survey level was the resolution at which the v3.0 immunoSEQ assay ran. Profiling relied on immunoSEQ multiplex PCR, and the TCRdb table lists in-frame clones only, not all of them. This sample yields some 30,000 clones, of which 97% are seen a single time; over 1.5% belongs to the top ten. The CDR3 totals 14 residues. Germline CDR1 reads ENHRY; CDR2 reads SYGVKD. The V end lost 4 bases, the J end lost 6 bases, and 16 bases lay between the germline ends. Study-level points and caveats: Nothing was known about ART adherence, viral resistance or changes in therapy.

As regards this clone: Its specificity is unknown.

The genes are TRBV10-3 and TRBJ2-7; D gene ambiguous. The receptor's source is a man aged 25 to 40 with HIV. The specimen was unsorted PBMCs, collected 7.6 years after starting antiretroviral therapy. The CDR3 is CAISVSVPPAEQYF. In DNA, the CDR3 is TGTGCCATCAGTGTAAGCGTCCCCCCGGCCGAGCAGTACTTC.